The entry that follows covers one TCR beta chain sequence. What it binds is unknown. The data were obtained in a study of T cell responses to AZD1222 COVID-19 vaccine. Findings and limits, study-wide: There were mostly white British donors and more females than males, and clonal diversity was possibly underestimated. Seropositive status at baseline applied to only 6 or 7 AZD1222 recipients.

Germline values: CDR1 SGHTA, CDR2 FQGNSA. The CDR3 contains 14 residues. The ends were cut back, 1 base at V and 8 bases at J, with 14 bases in the middle. Sequencing used immunoSEQ multiplex PCR; TCRdb keeps in-frame clones, though not all of them. Altogether some 70,000 clones are present, 84% being singletons, with the ten largest covering approximately 9.8%. This TCR came from an adult in good health. V gene TRBV7-2 combines with J gene TRBJ1-2; TRBD1 is a possible D gene (6 bases). The sequences come from peripheral blood, collected on day 0 of AZD1222 vaccination. CDR3 DNA sequence: TGTGCCAGCAGCTTAGTCGGGGGGCAAGTAGGCTACACCTTC. Its translation: CASSLVGGQVGYTF.